What follows are 21 T cell receptor beta chains derived from one specimen sequenced in a study of T cells in localized non-small cell lung cancer. The protocol was immunoSEQ multiplex PCR, while the TCRdb copy is restricted to in-frame clones and leaves out a portion. The sample has 1,500 to 2,000 clones; 20% to 25% are singletons. The specimen was normal lung tissue next to the tumor, collected before any cancer treatment. All receptors derive from a female donor older than 55 with stage II lung adenocarcinoma.

This clone was observed a few times. The rearrangement joins TRBV9 to TRBJ1-1; D is unclear. Per germline, CDR1 SGDLS and CDR2 YYNGEE. There are 14 residues in the CDR3. V lost 0 bases, J lost 1 base, and 7 bases lay in between. CDR3 in DNA: TGTGCCAGCAGCGTAGGCCAGCAGAACACTGAAGCTTTCTTT. It yields the protein CASSVGQQNTEAFF.

This clone has a handful of counts. The genes are TRBV19 and TRBJ1-1; no definite D call. Germline V CDR1 and CDR2: LNHDA, SQIVND (reference sequence). The V end lost 1 base, the J end lost 1 base, and 7 bases lay between the germline ends. The CDR3 sequence is 14 residues long. The CDR3 is CASSIGGKNTEAFF. CDR3 in DNA: TGTGCCAGTAGTATAGGAGGGAAGAACACTGAAGCTTTCTTT.

This chain joins TRBV19 and TRBJ2-7, with no clear D. Germline values: CDR1 LNHDA, CDR2 SQIVND (reference sequence). Between the trimmed V and J ends, which lost 0 bases and 2 bases, there was a span of 8 bases. The length of the CDR3 is 14 residues. The CDR3 nucleotides are TGTGCCAGTAGTATAGAGAACGGACCCTACGAGCAGTACTTC. The encoded protein is CASSIENGPYEQYF.

This clone turned up a few times. The chain employs TRBV5-1 and TRBJ2-7; 11 bases match TRBD2. The germline gives CDR1 SGHRS, CDR2 YFSETQ. The CDR3 consists of 18 residues. V dropped 0 bases and J dropped 0; count of bases not matched to a gene: 8. CDR3 nucleotide sequence: TGCGCCAGCAGCTTGGAGACTAGCGGGGCCAGGAGCTCCTACGAGCAGTACTTC. Translating it yields CASSLETSGARSSYEQYF.

This clone is medium-sized (0.01 to 0.1%) within its sample. The V and J genes are TRBV11-3 and TRBJ2-6, with D perhaps TRBD1 (5 bases). With 1 base removed from V and 0 bases from J, the gap between germline ends came to 16 bases. The germline CDR1 and CDR2 sequences are SGHNT and YENEEA. This CDR3 is 19 amino acids long. In DNA, the CDR3 is TGTGCCAGCAGCTTAGTGGTTAGGGGCCCAACCTCTGGGGCCAACGTCCTGACTTTC. Translated, it gives CASSLVVRGPTSGANVLTF.

The chain joins TRBV18 to TRBJ2-7; unclear D gene. The CDR3 has 12 amino acids. Germline CDR1 reads KGHSH; CDR2 reads LQKENI. Between the trimmed V and J ends, which lost 3 bases and 5 bases, there was a span of 8 bases. The CDR3, as DNA: TGTGCCAGCTCACCCCTCTCGGACGAGCAGTACTTC. Its translation: CASSPLSDEQYF. Variable domain in full (rest from reference TRBV18 and TRBJ2-7): NAGVMQNPRHLVRRRGQEARLRCSPMKGHSHVYWYRQLPEEGLKFMVYLQKENIIDESGMPKERFSAEFPKEGPSILRIQQVVRGDSAAYFCASSPLSDEQYFGPGTRLTVT.

The chain employs TRBV27 and TRBJ1-1; possibly TRBD1 for D (5 bases). The V end lost 6 bases, the J end lost 8 bases, and 28 bases lay between the germline ends. Germline lookup yields CDR1 MNHEY and CDR2 SMNVEV (reference sequence). This CDR3 is 17 amino acids long. CDR3: CASSYSRGGAPSGEAFF. Here the CDR3 DNA reads TGTGCCAGCAGCTACTCGCGGGGAGGGGCTCCCTCGGGGGAAGCTTTCTTT.

The chain carries TRBV19 and TRBJ2-3; D is tentatively TRBD1 or TRBD2 (6 bases each). Germline CDR1 is LNHDA and CDR2 is SQIVND (reference sequence). The CDR3 spans 13 residues. DNA for the CDR3: TGTGCAGTGGGAGACAGGAGGGCAGATACGCAGTATTTT. Protein product: CAVGDRRADTQYF.

This clone is judged large. This chain connects TRBV6-8 to TRBJ2-3; D perhaps matches TRBD2 (6 bases). V was cut by 5 bases and J by 1 base, with 13 bases left in between. The CDR3 is 15 amino acids. Per germline, CDR1 MNHGY and CDR2 SAAAGT. The CDR3: CASSNSGRGTDTQYF. In DNA, the CDR3 is TGTGCCAGCAGTAATAGCGGAAGGGGCACAGATACGCAGTATTTT.

This clone was counted a single time. V usage is TRBV28 and J usage is TRBJ2-7, with 8 bases aligning to TRBD2. There are 14 residues in the CDR3. Germline lookup yields CDR1 MDHEN and CDR2 SYDVKM. After removal of 2 bases from V and 3 bases from J, the junction contained 3 bases not matched to a gene. The CDR3 DNA is TGTGCCAGCAGTTTAACGGGGGGGGACTACGAGCAGTACTTC. Translation gives CASSLTGGDYEQYF.

Only a few counts were recorded for this clone. The rearrangement uses TRBV11-3 and TRBJ1-5; a weak D match, TRBD1 (6 bases). With 6 bases removed from V and 5 bases from J, the gap between germline ends came to 17 bases. Germline V gene sequence: CDR1 SGHNT, CDR2 YENEEA. This CDR3 contains 15 residues. In DNA, the CDR3 is TGTGCCAGCAGTCCCGGACAGTCCTTTCATCAGCCCCAGCATTTT. Its protein product is CASSPGQSFHQPQHF.

This clone was counted only a few times. The chain is built from TRBV6-8 and TRBJ1-5, with D uncertain. In germline, CDR1 is MNHGY, CDR2 SAAAGT. This CDR3 is 13 amino acids long. Trimming cost V 2 bases and J 3 bases, with 5 bases left between them. The CDR3 loop reads CASSYPLNQPQHF. CDR3 nucleotides: TGTGCCAGCAGTTACCCCCTCAATCAGCCCCAGCATTTT.

The chain is built from TRBV11-3 and TRBJ1-5; no clear D gene. Trimming removed 3 bases at V and 0 bases at J, with 12 bases between. Looked up from germline, CDR1 is SGHNT and CDR2 is YENEEA. CDR3 length: 16 amino acids. CDR3 in amino acids: CASSLSGRYSNQPQHF. The CDR3 region has the DNA TGTGCCAGCAGCTTGTCGGGCAGGTATAGCAATCAGCCCCAGCATTTT.

The genes are TRBV6-8 and TRBJ2-1; D remains unclear. Looked up from germline, CDR1 is MNHGY and CDR2 is SAAAGT. V was trimmed by 5 bases and J by 13 bases, leaving 15 bases between them. CDR3 length: 12 amino acids. In DNA, the CDR3 is TGTGCCAGCAGTGTAGGGTCGCGTCATCAGTTCTTC. This sequence encodes CASSVGSRHQFF.

The chain combines TRBV30 with TRBJ1-5; tentative D call: TRBD1 (6 bases). Trimming removed 1 base at V and 6 bases at J, with 13 bases between. CDR3 length: 14 amino acids. Germline loops: CDR1 GTSNPN, CDR2 SVGIG (reference sequence). This CDR3 reads CAWSARQVGQPQHF. The CDR3 nucleotides read TGTGCCTGGAGTGCCCGACAGGTCGGTCAGCCCCAGCATTTT.

This clone was recorded a few times. This chain links TRBV6-8 with TRBJ2-5; 10 bases agree with TRBD2. This CDR3 region has 16 residues. CDR1 and CDR2 from the germline V gene are MNHGY and SAAAGT. The V gene end was trimmed by 2 bases and the J gene end by 6 bases; junction bases not matched to a gene: 9. CDR3 bases: TGTGCCAGCAGTTACCAAGCGGGAGGGCCAGGAAAGACCCAGTACTTC. Amino acids: CASSYQAGGPGKTQYF.

The chain carries TRBV9 and TRBJ2-3, with D perhaps matching TRBD2 (5 bases). CDR1 is SGDLS and CDR2 is YYNGEE in the germline V gene. The CDR3 spans 15 residues. Trimming pared 0 bases from V and 2 bases from J, leaving 10 bases between. CDR3 region: CASSVDPGNTDTQYF. CDR3 bases: TGTGCCAGCAGCGTAGATCCGGGAAACACAGATACGCAGTATTTT.

This clone was recorded a few times. V usage is TRBV9 and J usage is TRBJ2-4; 9 nucleotides match TRBD1. This CDR3 comprises 16 residues. Germline-derived CDR1 and CDR2 are SGDLS and YYNGEE. V was clipped by 5 bases and J by 6 bases; unmatched bases: 12. The CDR3 nucleotides are TGTGCCAGCAGTCCGTTGGACAGGGGTAACGGAAACATTCAGTACTTC. Translation gives CASSPLDRGNGNIQYF.

V and J are TRBV15 and TRBJ1-5, with a possible D match to TRBD1 (6 bases). Germline V gene data show CDR1 as LNHNV and CDR2 as YYDKDF (reference sequence). The CDR3 spans 14 residues. With 4 bases removed from V and 6 bases from J, the gap between germline ends came to 13 bases. The CDR3, as DNA: TGTGCCACCAGCACCGGGGGCGGGGGTCAGCCCCAGCATTTT. Translating it yields CATSTGGGGQPQHF.

The chain joins TRBV18 to TRBJ1-1; the match to TRBD1 covers 7 bases. Germline values: CDR1 KGHSH, CDR2 LQKENI. After removal of 0 bases from V and 9 bases from J, the junction contained 4 bases not matched to a gene. The CDR3 consists of 13 residues. CDR3 amino acids: CASSPPGTEKAFF. The CDR3 nucleotides are TGTGCCAGCTCACCACCGGGGACAGAAAAAGCTTTCTTT. The variable domain in full, completed from reference TRBV18 and TRBJ1-1, reads NAGVMQNPRHLVRRRGQEARLRCSPMKGHSHVYWYRQLPEEGLKFMVYLQKENIIDESGMPKERFSAEFPKEGPSILRIQQVVRGDSAAYFCASSPPGTEKAFFGQGTRLTVV.

The rearrangement links TRBV18 to TRBJ2-4, with TRBD1 identical over 11 bases. Per germline, CDR1 KGHSH and CDR2 LQKENI. V gave up 3 bases and J gave up 0 bases; unmatched junction bases: 4. CDR3 length: 17 residues. The CDR3 region has the DNA TGTGCCAGCTCACCCTGGACAGGGGGCTTAGCCAAAAACATTCAGTACTTC. Translated: CASSPWTGGLAKNIQYF. The variable domain in full, completed from reference TRBV18 and TRBJ2-4, reads NAGVMQNPRHLVRRRGQEARLRCSPMKGHSHVYWYRQLPEEGLKFMVYLQKENIIDESGMPKERFSAEFPKEGPSILRIQQVVRGDSAAYFCASSPWTGGLAKNIQYFGAGTRLSVL.